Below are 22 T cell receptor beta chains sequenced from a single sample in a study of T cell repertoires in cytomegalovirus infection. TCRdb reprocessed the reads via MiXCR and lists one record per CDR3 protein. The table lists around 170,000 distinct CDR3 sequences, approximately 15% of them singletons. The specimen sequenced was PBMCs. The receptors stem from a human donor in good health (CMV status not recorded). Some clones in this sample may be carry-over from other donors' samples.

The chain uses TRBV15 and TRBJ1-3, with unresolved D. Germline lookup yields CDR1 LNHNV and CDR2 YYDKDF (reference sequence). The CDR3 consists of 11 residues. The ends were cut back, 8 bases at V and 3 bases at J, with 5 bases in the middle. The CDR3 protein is CATEIGNTIYF. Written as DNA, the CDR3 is TGTGCCACCGAGATTGGAAACACCATATATTTT.

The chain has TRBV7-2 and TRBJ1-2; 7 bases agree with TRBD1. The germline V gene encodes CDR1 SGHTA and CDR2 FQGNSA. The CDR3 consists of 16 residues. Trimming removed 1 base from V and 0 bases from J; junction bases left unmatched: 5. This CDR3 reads CASSLVGTETNYGYTF. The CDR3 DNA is TGTGCCAGCAGCTTAGTAGGGACAGAAACTAACTATGGCTACACCTTC. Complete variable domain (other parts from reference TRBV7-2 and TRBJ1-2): GAGVSQSPSNKVTEKGKDVELRCDPISGHTALYWYRQSLGQGLEFLIYFQGNSAPDKSGLPSDRFSAERTGGSVSTLTIQRTQQEDSAVYLCASSLVGTETNYGYTFGSGTRLTVV.

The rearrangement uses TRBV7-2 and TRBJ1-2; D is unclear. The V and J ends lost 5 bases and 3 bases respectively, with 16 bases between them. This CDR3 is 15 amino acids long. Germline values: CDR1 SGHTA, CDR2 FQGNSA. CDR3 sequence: CASSTRLRIDYGYTF. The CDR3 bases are TGTGCCAGCAGCACAAGGCTGCGCATTGACTATGGCTACACCTTC.

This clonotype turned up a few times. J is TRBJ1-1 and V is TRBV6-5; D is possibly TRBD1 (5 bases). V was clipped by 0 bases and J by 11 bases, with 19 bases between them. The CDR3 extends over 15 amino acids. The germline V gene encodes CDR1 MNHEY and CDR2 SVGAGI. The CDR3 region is CASSYSRVTAGTAFF. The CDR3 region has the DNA TGTGCCAGCAGTTACTCCAGGGTCACAGCTGGGACGGCTTTCTTT.

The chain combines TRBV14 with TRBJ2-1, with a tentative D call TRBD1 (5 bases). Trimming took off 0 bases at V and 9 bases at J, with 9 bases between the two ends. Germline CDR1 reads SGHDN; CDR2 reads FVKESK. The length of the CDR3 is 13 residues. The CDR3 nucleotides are TGTGCCAGCAGCCAAGATAGGGGCAGTGAGCAGTTCTTC. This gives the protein CASSQDRGSEQFF.

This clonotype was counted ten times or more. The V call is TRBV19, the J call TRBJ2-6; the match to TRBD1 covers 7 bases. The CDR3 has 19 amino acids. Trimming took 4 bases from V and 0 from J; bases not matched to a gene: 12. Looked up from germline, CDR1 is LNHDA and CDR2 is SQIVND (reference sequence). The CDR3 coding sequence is TGTGCCAGTAGTACCCCGGGGACAGCCTTCGTCTCTGGGGCCAACGTCCTGACTTTC. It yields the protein CASSTPGTAFVSGANVLTF. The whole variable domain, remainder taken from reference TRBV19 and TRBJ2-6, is DGGITQSPKYLFRKEGQNVTLSCEQNLNHDAMYWYRQDPGQGLRLIYYSQIVNDFQKGDIAEGYSVSREKKESFPLTVTSAQKNPTAFYLCASSTPGTAFVSGANVLTFGAGSRLTVL.

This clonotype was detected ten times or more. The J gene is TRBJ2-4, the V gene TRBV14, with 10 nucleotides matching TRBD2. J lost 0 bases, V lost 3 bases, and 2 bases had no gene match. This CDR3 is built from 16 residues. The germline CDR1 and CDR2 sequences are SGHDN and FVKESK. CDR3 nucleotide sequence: TGTGCCAGCAGCCATACTAGCGGGATAGCCAAAAACATTCAGTACTTC. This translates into CASSHTSGIAKNIQYF.

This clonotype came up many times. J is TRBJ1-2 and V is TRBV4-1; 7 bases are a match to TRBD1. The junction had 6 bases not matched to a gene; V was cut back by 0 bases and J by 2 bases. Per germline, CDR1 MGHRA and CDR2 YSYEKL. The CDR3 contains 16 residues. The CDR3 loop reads CASSQDRTGLNYGYTF. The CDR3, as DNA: TGCGCCAGCAGCCAAGACCGGACAGGACTGAACTATGGCTACACCTTC.

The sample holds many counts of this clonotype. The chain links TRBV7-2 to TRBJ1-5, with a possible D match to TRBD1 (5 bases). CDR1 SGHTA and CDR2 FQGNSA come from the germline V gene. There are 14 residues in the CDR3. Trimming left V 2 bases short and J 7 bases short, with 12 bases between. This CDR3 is CASSLRQGGQPQHF. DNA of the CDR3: TGTGCCAGCAGCTTAAGGCAGGGAGGGCAGCCCCAGCATTTT.

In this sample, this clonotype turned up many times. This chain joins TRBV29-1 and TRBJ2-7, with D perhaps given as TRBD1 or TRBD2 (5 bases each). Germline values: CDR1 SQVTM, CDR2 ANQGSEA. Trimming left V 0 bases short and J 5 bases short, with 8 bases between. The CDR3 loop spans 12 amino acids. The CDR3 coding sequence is TGCAGCGTTGAAGAGGGGGTCAACGAGCAGTACTTC. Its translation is CSVEEGVNEQYF.

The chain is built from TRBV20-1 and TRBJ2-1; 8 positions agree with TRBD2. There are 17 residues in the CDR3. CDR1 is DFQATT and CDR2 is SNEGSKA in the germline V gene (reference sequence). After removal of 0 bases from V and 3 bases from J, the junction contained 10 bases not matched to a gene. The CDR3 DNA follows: TGCAGTGCTAGAGATCTTTTACCGGGAGGGCACTACAATGAGCAGTTCTTC. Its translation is CSARDLLPGGHYNEQFF.

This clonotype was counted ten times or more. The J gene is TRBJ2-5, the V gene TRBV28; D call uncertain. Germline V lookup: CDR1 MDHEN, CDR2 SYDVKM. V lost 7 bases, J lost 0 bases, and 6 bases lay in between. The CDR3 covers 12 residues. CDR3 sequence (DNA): TGTGCCAGCAATAAGAACCAAGAGACCCAGTACTTC. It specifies CASNKNQETQYF.

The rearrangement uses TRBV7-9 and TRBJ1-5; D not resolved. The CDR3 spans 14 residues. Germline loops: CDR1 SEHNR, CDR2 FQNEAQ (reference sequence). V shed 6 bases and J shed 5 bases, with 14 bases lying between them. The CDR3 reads CASSRSGMHQPQHF. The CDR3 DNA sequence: TGTGCCAGCAGTCGCTCGGGAATGCATCAGCCCCAGCATTTT.

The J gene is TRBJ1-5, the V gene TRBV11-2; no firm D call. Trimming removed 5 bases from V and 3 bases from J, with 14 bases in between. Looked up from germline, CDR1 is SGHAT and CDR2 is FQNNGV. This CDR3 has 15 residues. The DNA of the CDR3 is TGTGCCAGCAGCCCAGCTGACGGTCCCAATCAGCCCCAGCATTTT. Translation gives CASSPADGPNQPQHF.

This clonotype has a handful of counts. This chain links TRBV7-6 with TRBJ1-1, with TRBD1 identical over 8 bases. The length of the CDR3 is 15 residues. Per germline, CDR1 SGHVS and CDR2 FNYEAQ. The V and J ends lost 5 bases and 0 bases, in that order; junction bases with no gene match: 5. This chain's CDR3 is CASSVRQGMNTEAFF. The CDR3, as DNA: TGTGCCAGCAGCGTCAGACAGGGGATGAACACTGAAGCTTTCTTT.

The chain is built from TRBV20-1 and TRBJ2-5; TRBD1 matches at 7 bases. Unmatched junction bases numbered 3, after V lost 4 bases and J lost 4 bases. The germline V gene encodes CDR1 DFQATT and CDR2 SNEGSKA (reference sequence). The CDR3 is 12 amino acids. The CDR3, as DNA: TGCAGTGCTACAGACAGGGTAGAGACCCAGTACTTC. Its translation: CSATDRVETQYF.

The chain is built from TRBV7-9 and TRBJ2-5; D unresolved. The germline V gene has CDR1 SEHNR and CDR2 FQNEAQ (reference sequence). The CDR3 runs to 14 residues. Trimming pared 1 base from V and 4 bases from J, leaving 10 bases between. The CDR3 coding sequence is TGTGCCAGCAGCTTAGGCCTTCTCGGAGAGACCCAGTACTTC. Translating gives CASSLGLLGETQYF.

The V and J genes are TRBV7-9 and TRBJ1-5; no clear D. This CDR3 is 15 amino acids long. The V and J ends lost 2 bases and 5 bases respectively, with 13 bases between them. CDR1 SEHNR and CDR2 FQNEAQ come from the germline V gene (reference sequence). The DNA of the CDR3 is TGTGCCAGCAGCTTAAGTGCTGGGGTCGATCAGCCCCAGCATTTT. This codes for CASSLSAGVDQPQHF.

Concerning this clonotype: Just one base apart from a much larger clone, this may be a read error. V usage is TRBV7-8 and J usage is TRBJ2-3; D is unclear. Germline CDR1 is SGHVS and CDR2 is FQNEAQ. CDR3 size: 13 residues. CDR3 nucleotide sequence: TGTGGCAGCAGCTTAATCAGCACAGATACGCAGTATTTT. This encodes CGSSLISTDTQYF.

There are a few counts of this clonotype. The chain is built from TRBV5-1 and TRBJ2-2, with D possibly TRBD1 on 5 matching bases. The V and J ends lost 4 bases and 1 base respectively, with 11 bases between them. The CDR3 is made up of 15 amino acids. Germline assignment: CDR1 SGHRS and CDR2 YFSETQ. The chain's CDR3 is CASSPGHQNTGELFF. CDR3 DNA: TGCGCCAGCAGCCCAGGACACCAGAACACCGGGGAGCTGTTTTTT.

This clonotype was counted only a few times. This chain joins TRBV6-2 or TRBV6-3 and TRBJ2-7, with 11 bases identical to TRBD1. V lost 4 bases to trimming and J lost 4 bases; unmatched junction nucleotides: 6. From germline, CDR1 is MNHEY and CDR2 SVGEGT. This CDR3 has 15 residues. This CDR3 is CASSFGTGGRYEQYF. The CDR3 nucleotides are TGTGCCAGCAGTTTCGGGACAGGGGGGCGATACGAGCAGTACTTC.

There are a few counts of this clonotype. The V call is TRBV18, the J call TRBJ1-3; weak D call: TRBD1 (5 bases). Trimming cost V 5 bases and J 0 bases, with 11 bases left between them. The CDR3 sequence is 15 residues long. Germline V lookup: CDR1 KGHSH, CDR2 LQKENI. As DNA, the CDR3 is TGTGCCAGCTCATTGCAGGGCCACTCTGGAAACACCATATATTTT. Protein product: CASSLQGHSGNTIYF.